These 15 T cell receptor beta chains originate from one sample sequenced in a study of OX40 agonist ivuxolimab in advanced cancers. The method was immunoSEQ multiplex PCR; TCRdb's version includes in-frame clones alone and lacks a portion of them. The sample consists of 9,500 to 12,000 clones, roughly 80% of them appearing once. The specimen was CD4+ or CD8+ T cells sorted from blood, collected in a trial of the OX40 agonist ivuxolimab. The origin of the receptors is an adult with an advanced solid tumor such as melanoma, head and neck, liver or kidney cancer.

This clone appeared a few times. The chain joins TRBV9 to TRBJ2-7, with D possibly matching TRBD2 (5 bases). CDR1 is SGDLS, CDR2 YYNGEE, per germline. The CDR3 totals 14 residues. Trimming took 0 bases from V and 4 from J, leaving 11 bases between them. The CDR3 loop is CASSVGGNPYEQYF. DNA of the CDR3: TGTGCCAGCAGCGTAGGAGGGAACCCATACGAGCAGTACTTC. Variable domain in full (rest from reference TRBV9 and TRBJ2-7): DSGVTQTPKHLITATGQRVTLRCSPRSGDLSVYWYQQSLDQGLQFLIQYYNGEERAKGNILERFSAQQFPDLHSELNLSSLELGDSALYFCASSVGGNPYEQYFGPGTRLTVT.

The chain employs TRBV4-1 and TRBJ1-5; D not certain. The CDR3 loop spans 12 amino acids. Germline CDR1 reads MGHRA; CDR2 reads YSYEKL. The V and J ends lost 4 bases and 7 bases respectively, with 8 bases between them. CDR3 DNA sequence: TGCGCCAGCAGCCTCGCCGGACAGCCCCAGCATTTT. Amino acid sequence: CASSLAGQPQHF.

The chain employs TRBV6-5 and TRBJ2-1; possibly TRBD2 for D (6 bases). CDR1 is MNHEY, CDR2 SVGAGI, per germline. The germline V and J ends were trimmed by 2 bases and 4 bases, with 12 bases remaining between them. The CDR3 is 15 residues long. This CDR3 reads CASSYDGDSYNEQFF. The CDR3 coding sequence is TGTGCCAGCAGTTACGACGGGGACTCGTACAATGAGCAGTTCTTC.

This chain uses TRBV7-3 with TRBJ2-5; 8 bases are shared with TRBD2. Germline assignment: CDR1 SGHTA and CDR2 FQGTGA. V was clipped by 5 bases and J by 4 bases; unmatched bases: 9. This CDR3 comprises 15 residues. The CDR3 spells CASSPSSGTSETQYF. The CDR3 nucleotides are TGTGCCAGCAGCCCGAGTAGCGGGACTTCAGAGACCCAGTACTTC.

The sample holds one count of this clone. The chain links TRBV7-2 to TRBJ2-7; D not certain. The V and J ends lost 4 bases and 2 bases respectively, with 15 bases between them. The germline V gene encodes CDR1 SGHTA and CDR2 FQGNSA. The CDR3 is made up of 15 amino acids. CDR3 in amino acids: CASSWSDSPAYEQYF. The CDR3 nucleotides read TGTGCCAGCAGCTGGAGCGACTCCCCCGCCTACGAGCAGTACTTC.

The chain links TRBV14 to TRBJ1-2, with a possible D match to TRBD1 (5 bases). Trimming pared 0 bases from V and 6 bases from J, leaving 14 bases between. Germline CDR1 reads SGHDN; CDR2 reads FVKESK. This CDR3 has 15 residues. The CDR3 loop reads CASSQERWQGDGYTF. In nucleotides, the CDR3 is TGTGCCAGCAGCCAAGAAAGGTGGCAGGGTGATGGCTACACCTTC.

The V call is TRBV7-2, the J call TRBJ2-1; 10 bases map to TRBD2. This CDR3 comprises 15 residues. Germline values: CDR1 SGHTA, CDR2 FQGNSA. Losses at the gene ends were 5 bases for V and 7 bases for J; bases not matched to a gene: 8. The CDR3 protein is CASSPSRTSGNEQFF. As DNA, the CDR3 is TGTGCCAGCAGCCCTAGCAGGACTAGCGGAAATGAGCAGTTCTTC.

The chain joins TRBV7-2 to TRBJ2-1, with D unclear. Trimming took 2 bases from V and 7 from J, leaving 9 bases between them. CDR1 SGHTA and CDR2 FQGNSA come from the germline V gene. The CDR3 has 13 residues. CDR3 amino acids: CASSLTGLNEQFF. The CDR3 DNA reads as TGTGCCAGCAGCTTAACGGGTCTTAATGAGCAGTTCTTC.

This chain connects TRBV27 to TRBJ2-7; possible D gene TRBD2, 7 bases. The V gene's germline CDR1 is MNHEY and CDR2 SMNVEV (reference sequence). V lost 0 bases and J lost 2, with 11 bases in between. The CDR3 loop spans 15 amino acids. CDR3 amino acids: CASSLSGGRAYEQYF. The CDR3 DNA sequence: TGTGCCAGCAGTTTATCCGGGGGGCGGGCCTACGAGCAGTACTTC.

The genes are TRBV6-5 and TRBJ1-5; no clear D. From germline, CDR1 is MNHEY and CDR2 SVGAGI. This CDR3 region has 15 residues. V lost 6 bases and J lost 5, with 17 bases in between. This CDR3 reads CASRPGVRTDQPQHF. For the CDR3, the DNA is TGTGCCAGCAGGCCGGGAGTCCGTACCGATCAGCCCCAGCATTTT.

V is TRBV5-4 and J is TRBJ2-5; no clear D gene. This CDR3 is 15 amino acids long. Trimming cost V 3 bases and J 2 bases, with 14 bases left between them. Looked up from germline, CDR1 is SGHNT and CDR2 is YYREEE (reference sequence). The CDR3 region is CASSSWTDEQETQYF. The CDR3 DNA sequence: TGTGCCAGCAGCTCCTGGACGGATGAACAAGAGACCCAGTACTTC. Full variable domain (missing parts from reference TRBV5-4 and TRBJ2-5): ETGVTQSPTHLIKTRGQQVTLRCSSQSGHNTVSWYQQALGQGPQFIFQYYREEENGRGNFPPRFSGLQFPNYSSELNVNALELDDSALYLCASSSWTDEQETQYFGPGTRLLVL.

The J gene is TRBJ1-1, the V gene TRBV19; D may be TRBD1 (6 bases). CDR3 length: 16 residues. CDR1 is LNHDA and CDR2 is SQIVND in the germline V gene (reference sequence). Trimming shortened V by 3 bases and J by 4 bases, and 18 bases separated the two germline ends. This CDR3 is CASSIFTGQRFTEAFF. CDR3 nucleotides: TGTGCCAGTAGTATTTTTACAGGGCAGAGGTTCACTGAAGCTTTCTTT. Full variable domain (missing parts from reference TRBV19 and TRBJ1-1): DGGITQSPKYLFRKEGQNVTLSCEQNLNHDAMYWYRQDPGQGLRLIYYSQIVNDFQKGDIAEGYSVSREKKESFPLTVTSAQKNPTAFYLCASSIFTGQRFTEAFFGQGTRLTVV.

Here the CDR3 reads CASSLMFETSTDTQYF. The CDR3 bases are TGTGCCAGCAGCTTGATGTTCGAGACTAGCACAGATACGCAGTATTTT. The chain couples TRBV5-4 to TRBJ2-3; no clear D. Germline V gene sequence: CDR1 SGHNT, CDR2 YYREEE (reference sequence). CDR3 length: 16 amino acids. Trimming stripped 1 base from V and 0 bases from J, with 12 bases between.

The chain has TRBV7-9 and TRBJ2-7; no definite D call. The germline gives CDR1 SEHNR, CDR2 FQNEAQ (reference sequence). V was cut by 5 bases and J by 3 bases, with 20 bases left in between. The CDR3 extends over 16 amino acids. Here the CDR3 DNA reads TGTGCCAGCAGCCTAGTAGGTGTTACCGTTTACTACGAGCAGTACTTC. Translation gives CASSLVGVTVYYEQYF.

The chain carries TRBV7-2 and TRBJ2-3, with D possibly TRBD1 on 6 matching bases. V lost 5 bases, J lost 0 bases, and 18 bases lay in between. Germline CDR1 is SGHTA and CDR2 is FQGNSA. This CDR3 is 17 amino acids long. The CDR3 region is CASSQGPRGTSTDTQYF. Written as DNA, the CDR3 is TGTGCCAGCAGCCAGGGGCCCAGGGGAACGAGCACAGATACGCAGTATTTT.